This is a list of T cell receptor beta chains from one sample in a study of blood T cell repertoires in COVID-19. Measured with immunoSEQ multiplex PCR; TCRdb has only the in-frame clones, and not every one. The data contain approximately 150,000 clones, approximately 80% of them seen just once; the ten biggest clones take up under 7%. Sequencing input: PBMCs or T cells enriched from blood (not recorded which). The receptor set was obtained from a man aged 35 to 55 who had recovered from COVID-19. The conserved cysteine and the conserved F or W are not part of the CDR3 here.

J: TRBJ1-4; length: 10; V: TRBV6-6; CDR3: ASRQAGEKLF
J: TRBJ1-5; length: 13; V: TRBV6-5; CDR3: ASTDNRGGNQPQH
J: TRBJ2-3; length: 14; V: TRBV30; CDR3: AWSRGTGGSTDTQY
J: TRBJ2-3; length: 13; V: TRBV27; CDR3: ASSLQGQGTDTQY
J: TRBJ1-2; length: 11; V: TRBV6-5; CDR3: ASRPGQGNGYT
J: TRBJ1-4; length: 17; V: TRBV3-1/TRBV3-2; CDR3: ASSLRIQDREATNEKLF
J: TRBJ2-4; length: 12; V: TRBV19; CDR3: ASSMGLAENIQY
J: TRBJ1-1; length: 8; V: TRBV30; CDR3: AWGKPEAF
J: TRBJ2-3; length: 13; V: TRBV7-3; CDR3: ASSLGLAGLDTQY
J: TRBJ1-6; length: 13; V: TRBV7-9; CDR3: ASSLEVLGGSPLH
J: TRBJ2-5; length: 11; V: TRBV7-8; CDR3: ASSLFSQETQY
J: TRBJ1-5; length: 11; V: TRBV18; CDR3: ASSPDSNQPQH
J: TRBJ2-5; length: 10; V: TRBV12-3/TRBV12-4; CDR3: ASSTGVETQY
J: TRBJ2-6; length: 15; V: TRBV7-9; CDR3: ASSSTTGRTGANVLT
J: TRBJ2-5; length: 14; V: TRBV27; CDR3: ASSLYSAGGPETQY
J: TRBJ2-7; length: 11; V: TRBV29-1; CDR3: SVVRGDPYEQY
J: TRBJ2-1; length: 15; V: TRBV3-1/TRBV3-2; CDR3: ASSPTWSSGGRNEQF
J: TRBJ2-2; length: 15; V: TRBV11-2; CDR3: ASSLSGRLYHNRGAV
J: TRBJ2-3; length: 12; V: TRBV3-1/TRBV3-2; CDR3: ASTPPGSTDTQY
J: TRBJ2-3; length: 13; V: TRBV6-4; CDR3: ASSGTSGGADTQY
J: TRBJ1-6; length: 14; V: TRBV27; CDR3: ASSPRRQGRGSPLH
J: TRBJ1-1; length: 12; V: TRBV29-1; CDR3: SVEPRRSSTEAF
J: TRBJ2-7; length: 13; V: TRBV7-9; CDR3: ASTSPGQGTYEQY
J: TRBJ2-2; length: 11; V: TRBV29-1; CDR3: SGGQGPTGELF
J: TRBJ2-3; length: 13; V: TRBV4-1; CDR3: ASSQASGGTDTQY
J: TRBJ1-1; length: 11; V: TRBV3-1/TRBV3-2; CDR3: ASSQGLRNPAF
J: TRBJ1-2; length: 12; V: TRBV6-5; CDR3: ASSYGGRNYGYT
J: TRBJ1-1; length: 11; V: TRBV6-5; CDR3: ASSWRGETEAF
J: TRBJ2-7; length: 11; V: TRBV7-9; CDR3: ASSQGFTYEQY
J: TRBJ2-3; length: 14; V: TRBV9; CDR3: ASSVGGSGVGDTQY
J: TRBJ2-1; length: 13; V: TRBV6-6; CDR3: ASSTTGTTYNEQF
J: TRBJ1-1; length: 14; V: TRBV25-1; CDR3: ASSEGKHRGRTEAF
J: TRBJ1-2; length: 14; V: TRBV5-6; CDR3: ASSQTKRDRGYGYT
J: TRBJ2-1; length: 13; V: TRBV2; CDR3: ASRTTMDSYNEQF
J: TRBJ1-5; length: 14; V: TRBV4-2; CDR3: ASSQDRDRGVEPQH
J: TRBJ2-2; length: 12; V: TRBV7-2; CDR3: ASSLLTAAGELF
J: TRBJ1-4; length: 14; V: TRBV4-2; CDR3: ASSQGLGRGNEKLF
J: TRBJ2-3; length: 13; V: TRBV19; CDR3: ASSIDQSAADTQY
J: TRBJ2-1; length: 15; V: TRBV11-2; CDR3: ASSLRGAGGSYNEQF
J: TRBJ1-1; length: 11; V: TRBV13; CDR3: ASSSWDTDKAF
J: TRBJ2-1; length: 14; V: TRBV3-1/TRBV3-2; CDR3: ASSQALAGGWNEQF